Here is one T cell receptor beta chain with its context. Its target is not known. The sample has other DNA sequences that encode this CDR3 too. These data belong to a study of T cells in women clearing cervical HPV infection. In the study overall: Controls were women whose single incident HPV16 infection cleared within 12 months without precancer or cancer.

Whole-study findings and limits: Combining TCR richness with V gene abundances gave roughly 0.8 AUC. CIN3+ cases had significantly higher TCR repertoire richness than controls, but evenness did not differ.

The data were produced by immunoSEQ multiplex PCR, yet TCRdb's version contains in-frame clones alone and is incomplete. The sample is made up of around 22,000 clones, and the top ten hold under 6.5% of it. Material for sequencing was blood buffy coat. The TCR was taken from a woman between 18 and 69 years old with a cervical HPV16 infection that either progressed to CIN3+ or cleared (not recorded which).

The sequenced CDR3 bases are TGCGCCAGCAGTCAATCTGGTCCGAGACAGGGTGAGACA. This translates into CASSQSGPRQGET. The full CDR3 sequence reads CASSQSGPRQGETAFF. V and J are TRBV23-1 and TRBJ1-1, with TRBD1 matching over 7 bases. The read ends 3 residues early relative to the CDR3; the germline J gene fills the gap. TRBV23-1 is an open reading frame, and its role is uncertain. This CDR3 is 16 amino acids long.